The rows below give T cell receptor beta chains drawn from one sample of a study of OX40 agonist ivuxolimab in advanced cancers. Only in-frame clones appear in the TCRdb table, and some are missing; sequencing was by immunoSEQ multiplex PCR. The table has about 78,000 clones, roughly 93% seen once. Here the sequenced sample was CD4+ or CD8+ T cells sorted from blood, taken in a trial of the OX40 agonist ivuxolimab. These receptors were obtained from an adult with an advanced solid tumor such as melanoma, head and neck, liver or kidney cancer. The CDR3 runs from the conserved cysteine through the conserved F or W. D genes are given only for firm matches. Clone size is given for some rows only: seen once, a few or many times, or a class if the clone is expanded.

d_call j_call cdr3_length clone_size v_call cdr3_nt cdr3_aa
- TRBJ2-5 14 few TRBV19 TGTGCCAGTAGTATAGGTAGGCTCGGAGAGACCCAGTACTTC CASSIGRLGETQYF
- TRBJ2-7 15 - TRBV6-1 TGTGCCAGCAGTGAGCGCGGCGCGGGTTTGTTAGAGCAGTACTTC CASSERGAGLLEQYF
TRBD1 TRBJ2-2 17 - TRBV5-1 TGCGCCAGCAGCGGGGCAACCGGGACAGGGCCCACCGGGGAGCTGTTTTTT CASSGATGTGPTGELFF
- TRBJ2-7 10 - TRBV12-2 TGTGCAAGTCGCTTAGCATGGCAGTACTTC CASRLAWQYF
- TRBJ1-1 15 - TRBV18 TGTGCCAGCTCACCACCGGGGAATATGAACACTGAAGCTTTCTTT CASSPPGNMNTEAFF
TRBD2 TRBJ2-2 16 - TRBV9 TGTGCCAGCAGCGTAGGAGCGGGAGAGGTTCCCGGGGAGCTGTTTTTT CASSVGAGEVPGELFF
TRBD2 TRBJ2-1 15 - TRBV19 TGTGCCAGCGATTCGGGACTAGGATATCACTATGAGCAGTTCTTC CASDSGLGYHYEQFF
TRBD1 TRBJ1-1 15 - TRBV27 TGTGCCAGCAGTTTGACCGGGACAGGGTCGACTGAAGCTTTCTTT CASSLTGTGSTEAFF
- TRBJ1-1 13 - TRBV9 TGTGCCAGCAGCGGTGGGGGGAACACTGAAGCTTTCTTT CASSGGGNTEAFF
- TRBJ1-1 13 - TRBV5-4 TGTGCCAGCAGCCCACAAAACAGGAATGAAGCTTTCTTT CASSPQNRNEAFF
- TRBJ1-1 14 - TRBV5-4 TGTGCCAGCAGCTCCCCGGGGGGTAACACTGAAGCTTTCTTT CASSSPGGNTEAFF
- TRBJ2-3 16 - TRBV10-1 TGCGCCAGCAGTGAGTCGATATCGAAAGGGACAGATACGCAGTATTTT CASSESISKGTDTQYF
TRBD1 TRBJ2-2 13 - TRBV5-1 TGCGCCAGCAGCTTCGACAGGGGCGGGGAGCTGTTTTTT CASSFDRGGELFF
TRBD1 TRBJ1-2 15 - TRBV28 TGTGCCAGCAGACCCATGACAGGGAGGACCGCCGGCTACACCTTC CASRPMTGRTAGYTF
- TRBJ2-1 13 few TRBV19 TGTGCCAGTAGTCCCCTCGATGGGGCCTTGCAGTTCTTC CASSPLDGALQFF
TRBD2 TRBJ2-7 18 - TRBV7-9 TGTGCCAGCAGCTTAGAGTCCGGACTAGCGGGACGGGGGTACGAGCAGTACTTC CASSLESGLAGRGYEQYF
- TRBJ1-1 14 - TRBV16 TGTGCCAGCAGCCTCAACAGGTTTGGAGGGGAAGCTTTCTTT CASSLNRFGGEAFF
- TRBJ2-6 15 - TRBV30 TGTGCCTGGAGTGGGGGTCTCTCTGGGGCCAACGTCCTGACTTTC CAWSGGLSGANVLTF
- TRBJ2-5 14 - TRBV5-1 TGCGCCAGCAGCTTCCGGGAAGGGAGAGAGACCCAGTACTTC CASSFREGRETQYF
- TRBJ1-1 14 - TRBV27 TGTGCCAGCAGACCCAGGGGTTTAAACACTGAAGCTTTCTTT CASRPRGLNTEAFF
TRBD1 TRBJ1-2 13 few TRBV29-1 TGCAGCGTCGCGGGGACAGGGAACTATGGCTACACCTTC CSVAGTGNYGYTF
- TRBJ1-1 14 - TRBV5-1 TGCGCCAGCAGCAATCCTCAGGGAGGCACTGAAGCTTTCTTT CASSNPQGGTEAFF
- TRBJ2-1 15 - TRBV29-1 TGCAGCGTTGAAGACAGGGCCAGGTCCTACAATGAGCAGTTCTTC CSVEDRARSYNEQFF
- TRBJ2-2 13 once TRBV11-2 TGTGCCAGCAGCCCGCAGGGAGCCGGGGAGCTGTTTTTT CASSPQGAGELFF
TRBD1 TRBJ1-1 15 once TRBV7-9 TGTGCCAGCAGCTGGGGACAGCTCAATAAGGATGAAGCTTTCTTT CASSWGQLNKDEAFF
- TRBJ1-3 16 - TRBV5-4 TGTGCCAGCAGCCTCACACCTGGGCCCTCTGGAAACACCATATATTTT CASSLTPGPSGNTIYF
TRBD2 TRBJ2-5 16 - TRBV7-8 TGTGCCAGCAGCCTCCGACTAGCGGGAGCCACAGAGACCCAGTACTTC CASSLRLAGATETQYF
- TRBJ2-1 18 - TRBV11-2 TGTGCCAGCAGCTTAGATTCTCGGCTGAGAGGAAATTACAATGAGCAGTTCTTC CASSLDSRLRGNYNEQFF
TRBD1 TRBJ1-2 15 - TRBV19 TGTGCCAGTAGTTCCCCAGGGACAGGGGGTTATGGCTACACCTTC CASSSPGTGGYGYTF
- TRBJ1-1 18 - TRBV5-1 TGCGCCAGCAGCTTGGCCGCGGGGGGCTCCGCGGCAGATACTGAAGCTTTCTTT CASSLAAGGSAADTEAFF
- TRBJ1-3 16 - TRBV10-1 TGCGCCAGCAGTGAGGGGGGACGGACAGCTGGAAACACCATATATTTT CASSEGGRTAGNTIYF
- TRBJ1-4 13 - TRBV15 TGTGCCACCCGCCGCCAACTAAATGAAAAACTGTTTTTT CATRRQLNEKLFF
- TRBJ2-2 14 - TRBV12-5 TGTGCTAGTGGTTCCTACAGGGACACCGGGGAGCTGTTTTTT CASGSYRDTGELFF
- TRBJ1-4 14 once TRBV19 TGTGCCAGTAGGTTCGGGCCAACTAATGAAAAACTGTTTTTT CASRFGPTNEKLFF
TRBD1 TRBJ1-1 15 - TRBV5-1 TGCGCCAGCAGCCGGACAGGGGTGACTAACACTGAAGCTTTCTTT CASSRTGVTNTEAFF
- TRBJ2-3 14 - TRBV6-1 TGTGCCAGCGCCGTCACATCCCTCGCAGATACGCAGTATTTT CASAVTSLADTQYF
TRBD1 TRBJ1-4 17 - TRBV5-4 TGTGCCAGCAGTGATGACCCGAGGGGACAGGGGGATGAAAAACTGTTTTTT CASSDDPRGQGDEKLFF
TRBD1 TRBJ1-3 21 - TRBV5-1 TGCGCCAGCAGCTTGAACCCCCCGGGACAGGGCATCGAAGCGTCTGGAAACACCATATATTTT CASSLNPPGQGIEASGNTIYF
- TRBJ1-1 12 - TRBV2 TGTGCCAGCACAAACGGCCTCGCTGAAGCTTTCTTT CASTNGLAEAFF
- TRBJ2-6 16 - TRBV19 TGTGCCAGTAGTTTAGAATACCGGGACACCCTGGACGTCCTGACTTTC CASSLEYRDTLDVLTF
- TRBJ1-6 13 - TRBV2 TGTGCCAGCAGTGAACCGTTAAATTCACCCCTCCACTTT CASSEPLNSPLHF
- TRBJ1-1 14 - TRBV6-1 TGTGCCAGCAGTGGGGTGGTTTCGACCACTGAAGCTTTCTTT CASSGVVSTTEAFF
- TRBJ2-5 13 - TRBV13 TGTGCCAGCAGCCTCCTTGGGCCGGGGACCCAGTACTTC CASSLLGPGTQYF
- TRBJ2-7 11 - TRBV30 TGTGCCTGGAGTAGGAGAGATGAGCAGTACTTC CAWSRRDEQYF
- TRBJ1-5 14 - TRBV7-2 TGTGCCAGCAGCTTCCCAGAGATAGGTCAGCCCCAGCATTTT CASSFPEIGQPQHF
- TRBJ2-1 15 - TRBV18 TGTGCCAGCTCTGGACTTGGCGGGCGGACGGATGAGCAGTTCTTC CASSGLGGRTDEQFF
- TRBJ1-2 14 - TRBV15 TGTGCCACCAGCAGAGTACAGACAAACTATGGCTACACCTTC CATSRVQTNYGYTF
- TRBJ2-5 13 few TRBV27 TGTGCCAGCAGTTTAGGGGGTGTAGACACCCAGTACTTC CASSLGGVDTQYF
- TRBJ2-5 14 once TRBV11-3 TGTGCCAGCAGCTCCCGGACAGACAAAAAGACCCAGTACTTC CASSSRTDKKTQYF
- TRBJ1-3 13 - TRBV28 TGTGCCAGCAGCCACAGGGCTGGAAACACCATATATTTT CASSHRAGNTIYF
- TRBJ2-7 11 - TRBV6-1 TGTGCCAGCAGGGAGCGCTACGAGCAGTACTTC CASRERYEQYF
TRBD1 TRBJ2-7 15 - TRBV7-2 TGTGCCAGCAGCTGGGGACAGGGGGGGTCCTACGAGCAGTACTTC CASSWGQGGSYEQYF